The rows below give T cell receptor beta chains drawn from one sample of a study of T cell responses to AZD1222 COVID-19 vaccine. Profiled with immunoSEQ multiplex PCR; TCRdb holds only in-frame clones, not every one. The sample records some 96,000 clones, around 86% being singletons. Source: peripheral blood, taken on day 0 of AZD1222 vaccination. These receptors originate from an adult in good health. Each CDR3 is given with its conserved first and last residue. The D gene is left open where the match is weak. Rows give clone size only sometimes, using once, few, many, or a class for an expanded clone.

>.|TRBJ2-1|TRBV7-8|TRBD2
TGTGCCAGCACTTGGGGGACTAGCGAAACGAATGAGCAGTTCTTC
CASTWGTSETNEQFF
>.|TRBJ2-1|TRBV3-1/TRBV3-2|TRBD2
TGTGCCAGCAGCCAGACTAGCGGGGGTGAGCAGTTCTTC
CASSQTSGGEQFF
>.|TRBJ1-2|TRBV19|.
TGTGCCAGTAGTATCCCCGGCAGGGATTACTATGGCTACACCTTC
CASSIPGRDYYGYTF
>.|TRBJ2-7|TRBV23-1|TRBD2
TGCGCCAGCAGTCAAGGACTAGCGGGGGGGCCCTCCTACGAGCAGTACTTC
CASSQGLAGGPSYEQYF
>.|TRBJ1-4|TRBV5-6|.
TGTGCCAGCAGCTTGGGTCGGAGGGAAAAACTGTTTTTT
CASSLGRREKLFF
>.|TRBJ2-1|TRBV6-4|.
TGTGCCAGCAGTGACGGTCAGGGCGGCTACAATGAGCAGTTCTTC
CASSDGQGGYNEQFF
>.|TRBJ1-4|TRBV19|TRBD1
TGTGCCAGTAGAGGGAGACAGGGAACTAATGAAAAACTGTTTTTT
CASRGRQGTNEKLFF
>.|TRBJ2-1|TRBV7-2|TRBD1
TGTGCCAGCAGCTTCACAGGGGGAACTTACAATGAGCAGTTCTTC
CASSFTGGTYNEQFF
>.|TRBJ2-7|TRBV14|.
TGTGCCAGCAGCCAAGCCCTGGGAAGCTCCTACGAGCAGTACTTC
CASSQALGSSYEQYF
>.|TRBJ2-1|TRBV6-5|TRBD1
TGTGCCAGCAGTTTTGACAGGGGGGAAGAGCAGTTCTTC
CASSFDRGEEQFF
>.|TRBJ2-7|TRBV20-1|.
TGCAGTGCTAGCCGTCTGAACGAGCAGTACTTC
CSASRLNEQYF
>.|TRBJ2-1|TRBV29-1|TRBD2
TGCAGCGTTGAGGGGACTAGCGGGGCAAATGAGCAGTTCTTC
CSVEGTSGANEQFF
>.|TRBJ2-5|TRBV6-5|.
TGTGCCAGCACCGACCTTGGTGCTGAGACCCAGTACTTC
CASTDLGAETQYF
>.|TRBJ1-1|TRBV27|.
TGTGCCAGCAGTTTAGTGGCAGGTGAAGCTTTCTTT
CASSLVAGEAFF
>.|TRBJ2-2|TRBV6-5|.
TGTGCCAGCAGGGGGGACGCTATGACCGGGGAGCTGTTTTTT
CASRGDAMTGELFF
>.|TRBJ2-7|TRBV29-1|TRBD2
TGCAGCGTGCTAGCGGGCCCTTCCTACGAGCAGTACTTC
CSVLAGPSYEQYF
>once|TRBJ2-5|TRBV20-1|TRBD2
TGCAGTGCTAGTCGGACTAGCGGGGCCTCCGAGACCCAGTACTTC
CSASRTSGASETQYF
>.|TRBJ1-1|TRBV2|.
TGTGCCAGCATCATACTCTATGCGAACACTGAAGCTTTCTTT
CASIILYANTEAFF
>.|TRBJ2-7|TRBV11-2|.
TGTGCCAGCAGCCCCAGGGCTTGGGGCGAGCAGTACTTC
CASSPRAWGEQYF
>.|TRBJ2-3|TRBV10-2|.
TGCGCCAGCTCAAGCGGAGGTAGCACAGATACGCAGTATTTT
CASSSGGSTDTQYF
>.|TRBJ2-3|TRBV7-8|TRBD2
TGTGCCAGCAGCTTAGTCAAGCTAGCGGGGGTCACAGATACGCAGTATTTT
CASSLVKLAGVTDTQYF
>.|TRBJ2-2|TRBV11-2|.
TGTGCCAGTGGGGTGAGGACCTTTAACACCGGGGAGCTGTTTTTT
CASGVRTFNTGELFF
>once|TRBJ1-2|TRBV20-1|.
TGCAGTGCTCAGGGTGGTAAAGGCTACACCTTC
CSAQGGKGYTF
>medium-sized|TRBJ2-7|TRBV4-3|.
TGCGCCAGCAGCCAAGATCTAGGGGGGTCGGCCTACGAGCAGTACTTC
CASSQDLGGSAYEQYF
>.|TRBJ1-6|TRBV12-3/TRBV12-4|TRBD1
TGTGCCAGCAGTACAGGGGTGAATTCACCCCTCCACTTT
CASSTGVNSPLHF
>once|TRBJ2-2|TRBV30|TRBD2
TGTGCCTGGAGTGTACTGCCTAGCGGGGTAACCGGGGAGCTGTTTTTT
CAWSVLPSGVTGELFF
>.|TRBJ1-1|TRBV3-1/TRBV3-2|.
TGTGCCAGCAGCCAAGGGGCTCTTTGGGGTTGGGCTTTCTTT
CASSQGALWGWAFF
>once|TRBJ2-2|TRBV5-1|TRBD2
TGCGCCAGCAGCTTGGTTGGCCTAGCGGGAGGATTGGTGGGCTCCGGGGAGCTGTTTTTT
CASSLVGLAGGLVGSGELFF
>.|TRBJ1-2|TRBV5-6|.
TGTGCCAGCAGCTTCGAGATTTACTATGGCTACACCTTC
CASSFEIYYGYTF
>.|TRBJ2-3|TRBV6-1|TRBD1
TGTGCCAGCAGTGAAAACCCCGGGACAGGGAGCACAGATACGCAGTATTTT
CASSENPGTGSTDTQYF
>once|TRBJ2-3|TRBV5-1|TRBD2
TGCGCCAGCAGCTTGGTGGGGCTAGCGGGAAGAAATACGCAGTATTTT
CASSLVGLAGRNTQYF
>.|TRBJ1-2|TRBV7-2|.
TGTGCCAGCAGCTTACCCCTACAAGGTTATGGCTACACCTTC
CASSLPLQGYGYTF
>few|TRBJ1-1|TRBV11-2|.
TGTGCCAGCAGCTTAGACGGCAGGAACACTGAAGCTTTCTTT
CASSLDGRNTEAFF
>few|TRBJ1-3|TRBV6-5|.
TGTGCCAGCACTTTTGGCCCGAGCTCTGGAAACACCATATATTTT
CASTFGPSSGNTIYF
>.|TRBJ2-7|TRBV6-5|TRBD1
TGTGCCAGCACCTTAGACAGGGGCAACGAGCAGTACTTC
CASTLDRGNEQYF
>.|TRBJ1-1|TRBV18|.
TGTGCCAGCTCACCACGGACTATGGGTCAGAACACTGAAGCTTTCTTT
CASSPRTMGQNTEAFF
>.|TRBJ2-3|TRBV11-1|.
TGTGCCAGCAGCCAGACATATGCTACAGATACGCAGTATTTT
CASSQTYATDTQYF
>.|TRBJ2-6|TRBV19|.
TGTGCCAGTAGTAACGTGGGGATCTCTGGGGCCAACGTCCTGACTTTC
CASSNVGISGANVLTF
>.|TRBJ2-3|TRBV3-1/TRBV3-2|.
TGTGCCAGCAGGCGCGGACTCACAGATACGCAGTATTTT
CASRRGLTDTQYF